This TCR beta chain was profiled in a study of neurological immune-mediated disorders. About the study: Within the group of some 34 multiple sclerosis patients, roughly 31 were relapsing-remitting, while 3 were secondary progressive.

Whole-study findings and limits: There were no CDR3 amino acid sequences shared by expanded clones across subjects, a result suggesting private repertoires in all groups. The multiple sclerosis repertoire cluster lacked an association with any feature, whether clinical or MRI.

The germline V gene has CDR1 DFQATT and CDR2 SNEGSKA (reference sequence). The CDR3 loop spans 16 amino acids. With 0 bases clipped from V and 7 bases from J, the junction kept 7 bases outside the gene matches. A single run covered 15-18 subjects with over 190 million TCR-beta sequences. TCRdb re-called the 5' RACE reads through MiXCR, storing one row per CDR3 protein. The table shows about 58,000 distinct CDR3 sequences, with 3% to 4% occurring only once. This clonotype was seen at least ten times. The antigen remains unidentified. This clonotype was obtained from a woman aged 55-70 years with multiple sclerosis. The chain uses TRBV20-1 and TRBJ1-6; TRBD1 matches 9 bases. Sequencing was carried out using PBMCs. The CDR3 DNA reads TGCAGTGCTAGAGATCCTCGGACAGGGGAGAATTCACCCCTCCACTTT. It specifies CSARDPRTGENSPLHF.